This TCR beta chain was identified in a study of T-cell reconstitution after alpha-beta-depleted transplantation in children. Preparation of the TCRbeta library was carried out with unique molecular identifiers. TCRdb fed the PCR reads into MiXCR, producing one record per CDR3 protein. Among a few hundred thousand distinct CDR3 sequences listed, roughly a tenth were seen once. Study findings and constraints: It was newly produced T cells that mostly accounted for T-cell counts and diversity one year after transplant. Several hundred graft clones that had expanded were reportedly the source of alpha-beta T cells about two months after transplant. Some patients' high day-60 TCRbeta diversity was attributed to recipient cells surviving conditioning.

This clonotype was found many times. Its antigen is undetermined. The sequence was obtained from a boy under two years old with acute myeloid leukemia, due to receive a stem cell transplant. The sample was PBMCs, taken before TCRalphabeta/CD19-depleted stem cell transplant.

As DNA, the CDR3 is TGTGCTAGTGGTGAAAATGAGCAGTTCTTC. It translates to CASGENEQFF. The V call is TRBV12-5, the J call TRBJ2-1, with D unresolved. Germline V lookup: CDR1 LGHNT, CDR2 FRNRAP. V lost 5 bases and J lost 7, with 3 bases in between. CDR3 length: 10 residues.